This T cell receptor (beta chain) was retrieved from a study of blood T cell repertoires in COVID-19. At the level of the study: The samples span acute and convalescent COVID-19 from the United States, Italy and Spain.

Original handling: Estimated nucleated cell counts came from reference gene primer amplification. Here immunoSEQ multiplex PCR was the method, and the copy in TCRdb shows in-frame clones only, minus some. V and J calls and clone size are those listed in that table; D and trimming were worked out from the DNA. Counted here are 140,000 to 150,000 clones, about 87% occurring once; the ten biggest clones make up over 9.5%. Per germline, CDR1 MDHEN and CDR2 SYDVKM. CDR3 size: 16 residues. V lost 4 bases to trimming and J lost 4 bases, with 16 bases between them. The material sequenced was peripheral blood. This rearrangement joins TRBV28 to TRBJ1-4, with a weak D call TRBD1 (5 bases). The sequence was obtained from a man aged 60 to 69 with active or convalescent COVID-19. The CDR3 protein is CASSSIIRARNEKLFF. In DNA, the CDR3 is TGTGCCAGCAGTTCCATCATCAGGGCACGTAATGAAAAACTGTTTTTT.